The entry below describes one T cell receptor (beta chain). No antigen is known for it. It was with unique molecular identifiers that the TCRbeta library was prepared. TCRdb reprocessed the PCR reads via MiXCR and lists one record per CDR3 protein. The table shows about 150,000 distinct CDR3 sequences, with roughly 9% occurring only once. The data were obtained in a study of T-cell reconstitution after alpha-beta-depleted transplantation in children. V was trimmed by 2 bases and J by 2 bases, leaving 6 bases between them. This CDR3 has 13 amino acids. Germline assignment: CDR1 MNHEY and CDR2 SVGAGI. General study results and limits: One year after transplant, T-cell counts and diversity came mostly from newly produced T cells.

The rearrangement joins TRBV6-5 to TRBJ2-5; no reliable D call. This clonotype was sampled from a female patient between 2 and 15 years old who had a stem cell transplant for congenital amegakaryocytic thrombocytopenia, so the T cells may come from the graft donor. Sequenced material: PBMCs, mostly from graft donor cells, taken 180 days after TCRalphabeta/CD19-depleted stem cell transplant. The CDR3 DNA reads as TGTGCCAGCAGTTACGGCAATCAAGAGACCCAGTACTTC. As protein: CASSYGNQETQYF.